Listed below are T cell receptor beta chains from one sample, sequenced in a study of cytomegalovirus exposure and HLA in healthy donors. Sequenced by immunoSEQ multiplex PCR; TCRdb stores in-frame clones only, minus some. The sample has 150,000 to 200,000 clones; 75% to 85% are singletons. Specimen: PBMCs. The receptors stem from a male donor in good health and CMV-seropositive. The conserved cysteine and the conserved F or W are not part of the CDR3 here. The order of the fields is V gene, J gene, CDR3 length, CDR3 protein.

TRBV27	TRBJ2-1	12	ASRAGGTYNEQF
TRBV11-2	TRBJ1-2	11	ATQSTGRYGYT
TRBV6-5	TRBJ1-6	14	ASSSDSATYNSPLH
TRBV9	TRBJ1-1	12	ASSVEWAGTEAF
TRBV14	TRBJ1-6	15	ASSQEARQLGGSPLH
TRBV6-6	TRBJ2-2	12	ASLPRDTGGELF
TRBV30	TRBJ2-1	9	AWTGGGEQF
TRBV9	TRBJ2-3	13	ASSVEGGGPDTQY
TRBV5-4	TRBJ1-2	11	ASSQRRDYGYT
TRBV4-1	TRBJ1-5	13	ASCRAFRSNQPQH
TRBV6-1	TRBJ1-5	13	ASSRGRGLDQPQH
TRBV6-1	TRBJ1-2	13	ASSAGGARVYGYT
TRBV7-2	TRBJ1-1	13	ASSRGTGGPTEAF
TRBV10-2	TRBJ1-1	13	ASSGVGLSNTEAF
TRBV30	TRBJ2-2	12	AWRSQGFTGELF
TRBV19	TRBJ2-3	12	ASSTLVETDTQY
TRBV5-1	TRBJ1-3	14	ASSGSGSSSGNTIY
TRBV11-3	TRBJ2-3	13	ASSSSGASTDTQY
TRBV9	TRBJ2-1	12	ASSVSGGVNEQF
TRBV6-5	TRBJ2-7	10	ASSFGQGRQY
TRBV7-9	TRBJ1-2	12	ASSLPGQGDGYT
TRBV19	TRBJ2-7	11	ASSMGPSYEQY
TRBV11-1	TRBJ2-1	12	ASRPSGGYNEQF
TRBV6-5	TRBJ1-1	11	ASSRDRNTEAF
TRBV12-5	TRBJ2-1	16	ASGLAKTGTSGDNEQF
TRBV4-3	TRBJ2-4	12	ASSQDNRGNIQY
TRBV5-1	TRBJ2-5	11	ASSGGGEETQY
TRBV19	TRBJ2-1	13	ASSMSSGGYNEQF
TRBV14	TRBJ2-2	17	ASSPFPGQGPVRPGELF
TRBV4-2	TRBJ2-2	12	ASRGGGATGELF
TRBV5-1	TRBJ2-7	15	ASSVTVSGQATYEQY
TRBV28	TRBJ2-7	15	ASSLVLAGSSSYEQY
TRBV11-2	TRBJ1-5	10	ASSLANQPQH
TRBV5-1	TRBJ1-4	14	ASSVDRGPYNEKLF
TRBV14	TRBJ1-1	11	ASSLTGGSEAF